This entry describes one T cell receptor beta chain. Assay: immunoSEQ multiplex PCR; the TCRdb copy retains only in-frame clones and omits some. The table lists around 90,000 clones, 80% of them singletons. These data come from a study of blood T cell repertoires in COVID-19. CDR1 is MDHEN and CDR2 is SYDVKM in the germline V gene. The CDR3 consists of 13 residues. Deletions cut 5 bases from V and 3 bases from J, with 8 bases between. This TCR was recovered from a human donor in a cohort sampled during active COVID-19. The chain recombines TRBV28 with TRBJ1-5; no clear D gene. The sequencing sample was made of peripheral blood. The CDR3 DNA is TGTGCCAGCAGTGGGCTGATCAATCAGCCCCAGCATTTT. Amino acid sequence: CASSGLINQPQHF.